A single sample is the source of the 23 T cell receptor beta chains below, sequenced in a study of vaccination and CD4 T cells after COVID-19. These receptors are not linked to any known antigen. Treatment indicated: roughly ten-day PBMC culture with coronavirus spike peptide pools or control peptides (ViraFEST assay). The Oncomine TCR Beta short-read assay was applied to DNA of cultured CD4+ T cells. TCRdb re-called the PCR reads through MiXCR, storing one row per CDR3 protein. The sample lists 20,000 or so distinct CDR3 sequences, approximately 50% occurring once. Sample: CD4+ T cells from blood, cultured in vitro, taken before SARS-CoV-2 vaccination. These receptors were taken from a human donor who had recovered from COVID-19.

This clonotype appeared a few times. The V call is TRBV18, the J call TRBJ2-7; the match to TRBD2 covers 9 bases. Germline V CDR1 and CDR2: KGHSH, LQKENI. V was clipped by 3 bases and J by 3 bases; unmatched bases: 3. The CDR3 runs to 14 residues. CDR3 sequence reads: CASSPSGSLYEQYF. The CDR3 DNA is TGTGCCAGCTCACCTAGCGGGAGTCTCTACGAGCAGTACTTC.

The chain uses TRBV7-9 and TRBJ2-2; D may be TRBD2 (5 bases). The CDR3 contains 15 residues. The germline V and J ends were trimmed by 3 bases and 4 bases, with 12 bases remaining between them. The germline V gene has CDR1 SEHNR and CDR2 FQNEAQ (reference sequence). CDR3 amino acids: CASSFRESGTGELFF. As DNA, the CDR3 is TGTGCCAGCAGCTTTAGGGAGAGCGGCACCGGGGAGCTGTTTTTT.

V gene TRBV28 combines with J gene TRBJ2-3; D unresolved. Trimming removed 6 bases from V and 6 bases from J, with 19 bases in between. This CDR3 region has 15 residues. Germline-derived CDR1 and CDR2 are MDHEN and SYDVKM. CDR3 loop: CASRVGGTSVDTQYF. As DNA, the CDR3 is TGTGCCAGCAGGGTTGGCGGAACTTCCGTGGATACGCAGTATTTT.

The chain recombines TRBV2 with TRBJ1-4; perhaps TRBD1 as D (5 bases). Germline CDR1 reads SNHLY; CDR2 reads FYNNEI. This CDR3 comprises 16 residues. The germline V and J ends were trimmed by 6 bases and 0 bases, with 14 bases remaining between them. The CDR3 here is CASRIGGSATNEKLFF. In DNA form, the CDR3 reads TGTGCCAGCAGGATTGGGGGTTCAGCAACTAATGAAAAACTGTTTTTT. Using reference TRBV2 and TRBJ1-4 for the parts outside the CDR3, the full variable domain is EPEVTQTPSHQVTQMGQEVILRCVPISNHLYFYWYRQILGQKVEFLVSFYNNEISEKSEIFDDQFSVERPDGSNFTLKIRSTKLEDSAMYFCASRIGGSATNEKLFFGSGTQLSVL.

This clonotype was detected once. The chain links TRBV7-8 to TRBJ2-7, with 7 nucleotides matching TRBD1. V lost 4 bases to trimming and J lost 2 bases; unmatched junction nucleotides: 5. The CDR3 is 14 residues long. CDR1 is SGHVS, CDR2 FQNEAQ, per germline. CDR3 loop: CASSSGTAAYEQYF. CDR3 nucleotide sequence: TGTGCCAGCAGCTCCGGGACAGCAGCCTACGAGCAGTACTTC.

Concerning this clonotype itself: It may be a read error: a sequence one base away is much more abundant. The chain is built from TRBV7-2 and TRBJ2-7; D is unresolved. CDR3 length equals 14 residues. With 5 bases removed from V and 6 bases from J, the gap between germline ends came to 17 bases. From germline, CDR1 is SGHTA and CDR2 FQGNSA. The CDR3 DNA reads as TGTGCCAGCAGCCCCCAGCAGGCCTCGGGCGAGCAGTACTTC. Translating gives CASSPQQASGEQYF.

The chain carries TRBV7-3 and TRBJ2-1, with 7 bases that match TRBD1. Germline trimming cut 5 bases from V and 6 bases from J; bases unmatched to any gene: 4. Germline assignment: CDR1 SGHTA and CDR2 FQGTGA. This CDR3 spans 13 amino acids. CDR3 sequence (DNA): TGTGCCAGCAGCGCAACAGGGGTCAATGAGCAGTTCTTC. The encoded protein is CASSATGVNEQFF.

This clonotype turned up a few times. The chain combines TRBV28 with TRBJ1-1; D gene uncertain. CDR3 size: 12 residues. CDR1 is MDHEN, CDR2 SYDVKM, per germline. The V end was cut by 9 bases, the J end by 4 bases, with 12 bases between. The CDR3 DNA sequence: TGTGCCAGTCGGCTCTTCGGCACTGAAGCTTTCTTT. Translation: CASRLFGTEAFF.

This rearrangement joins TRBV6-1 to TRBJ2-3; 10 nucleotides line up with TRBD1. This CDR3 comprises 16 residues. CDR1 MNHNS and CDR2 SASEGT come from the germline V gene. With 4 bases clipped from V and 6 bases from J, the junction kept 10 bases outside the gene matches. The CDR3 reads CASSARTGTGADTQYF. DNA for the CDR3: TGTGCCAGCAGTGCTAGAACCGGGACAGGGGCCGATACGCAGTATTTT.

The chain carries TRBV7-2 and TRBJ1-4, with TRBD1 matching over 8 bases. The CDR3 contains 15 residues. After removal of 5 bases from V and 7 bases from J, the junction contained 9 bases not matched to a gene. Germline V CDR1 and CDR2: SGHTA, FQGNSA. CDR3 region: CASSAAGGATEKLFF. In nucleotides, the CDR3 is TGTGCCAGCAGCGCAGCAGGGGGCGCGACTGAAAAACTGTTTTTT.

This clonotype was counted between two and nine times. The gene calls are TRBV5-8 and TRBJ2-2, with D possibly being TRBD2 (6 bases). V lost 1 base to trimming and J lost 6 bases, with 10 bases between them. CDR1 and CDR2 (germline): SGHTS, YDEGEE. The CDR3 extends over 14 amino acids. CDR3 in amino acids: CASSLRGLSGELFF. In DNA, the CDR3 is TGTGCCAGCAGCTTGCGGGGGTTATCCGGGGAGCTGTTTTTT.

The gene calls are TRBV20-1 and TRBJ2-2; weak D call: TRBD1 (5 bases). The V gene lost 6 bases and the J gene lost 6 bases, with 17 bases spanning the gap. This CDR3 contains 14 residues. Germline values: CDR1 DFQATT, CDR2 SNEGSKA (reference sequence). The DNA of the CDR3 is TGCAGTGCCAAGGAACAGGCCCGGGCCGGGGAGCTGTTTTTT. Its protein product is CSAKEQARAGELFF.

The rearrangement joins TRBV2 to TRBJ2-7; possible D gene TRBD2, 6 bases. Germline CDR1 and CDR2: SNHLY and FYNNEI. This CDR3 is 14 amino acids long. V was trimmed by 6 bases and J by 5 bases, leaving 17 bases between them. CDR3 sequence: CASRRVAATNEQYF. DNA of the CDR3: TGTGCCAGCAGGAGAGTAGCGGCTACTAACGAGCAGTACTTC.

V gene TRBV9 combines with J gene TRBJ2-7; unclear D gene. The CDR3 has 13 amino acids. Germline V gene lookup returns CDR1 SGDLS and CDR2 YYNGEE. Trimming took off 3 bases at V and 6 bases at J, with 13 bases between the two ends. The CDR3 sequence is CASSARLGSEQYF. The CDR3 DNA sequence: TGTGCCAGCAGCGCCCGGCTTGGAAGCGAGCAGTACTTC.

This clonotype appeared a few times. CDR3 sequence reads: CSAGGAGNYGYTF. The CDR3 DNA sequence: TGCAGCGCCGGGGGCGCAGGCAACTATGGCTACACCTTC. The chain is built from TRBV29-1 and TRBJ1-2; maybe TRBD1 (6 bases). CDR1 and CDR2 from the germline V gene are SQVTM and ANQGSEA. The V end was cut by 7 bases, the J end by 2 bases, with 14 bases between. This CDR3 is built from 13 residues.

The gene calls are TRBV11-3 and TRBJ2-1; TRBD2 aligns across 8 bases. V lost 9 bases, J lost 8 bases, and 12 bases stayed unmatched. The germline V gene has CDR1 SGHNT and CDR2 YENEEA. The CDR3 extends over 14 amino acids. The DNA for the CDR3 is TGTGCCAGTTCACTCGGGACTAGAGAATATGAGCAGTTCTTC. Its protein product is CASSLGTREYEQFF.

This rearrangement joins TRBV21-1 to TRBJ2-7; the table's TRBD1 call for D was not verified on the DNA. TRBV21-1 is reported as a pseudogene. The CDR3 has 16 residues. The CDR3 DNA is TGTGCCAGCAACCTGGAGTCAGGGCTTAGCTCCTACGAGCAGTACTTC. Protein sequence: CASNLESGLSSYEQYF.

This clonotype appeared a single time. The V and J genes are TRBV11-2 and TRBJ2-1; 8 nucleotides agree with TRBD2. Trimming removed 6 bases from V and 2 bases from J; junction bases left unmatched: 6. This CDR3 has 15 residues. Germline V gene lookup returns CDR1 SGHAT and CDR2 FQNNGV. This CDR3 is CASRPGLGTYNEQFF. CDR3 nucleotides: TGTGCCAGCAGACCGGGACTAGGGACCTACAATGAGCAGTTCTTC.

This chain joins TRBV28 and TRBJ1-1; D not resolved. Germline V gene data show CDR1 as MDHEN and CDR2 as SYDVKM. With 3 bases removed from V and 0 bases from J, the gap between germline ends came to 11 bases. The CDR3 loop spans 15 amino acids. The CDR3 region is CASSFSGQMNTEAFF. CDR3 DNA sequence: TGTGCCAGCAGTTTTTCGGGTCAGATGAACACTGAAGCTTTCTTT.

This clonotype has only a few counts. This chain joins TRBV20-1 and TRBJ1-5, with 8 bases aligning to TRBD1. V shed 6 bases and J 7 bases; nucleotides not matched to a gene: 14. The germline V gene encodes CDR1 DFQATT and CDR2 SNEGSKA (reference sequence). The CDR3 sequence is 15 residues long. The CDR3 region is CSAQAPGGLGQPQHF. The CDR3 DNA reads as TGCAGTGCCCAGGCCCCAGGGGGCCTTGGACAGCCCCAGCATTTT.

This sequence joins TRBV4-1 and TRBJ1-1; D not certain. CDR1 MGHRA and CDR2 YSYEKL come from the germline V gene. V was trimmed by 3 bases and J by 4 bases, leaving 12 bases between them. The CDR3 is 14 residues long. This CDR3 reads CASSQGRESTEAFF. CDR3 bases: TGCGCCAGCAGCCAGGGCCGGGAGAGCACTGAAGCTTTCTTT.

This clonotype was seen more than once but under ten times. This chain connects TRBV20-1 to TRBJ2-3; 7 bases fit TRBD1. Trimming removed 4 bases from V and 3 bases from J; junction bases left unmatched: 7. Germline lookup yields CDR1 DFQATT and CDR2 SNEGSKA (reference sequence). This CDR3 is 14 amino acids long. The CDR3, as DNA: TGCAGTGCTATTGGGACAGAGATTACAGATACGCAGTATTTT. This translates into CSAIGTEITDTQYF.

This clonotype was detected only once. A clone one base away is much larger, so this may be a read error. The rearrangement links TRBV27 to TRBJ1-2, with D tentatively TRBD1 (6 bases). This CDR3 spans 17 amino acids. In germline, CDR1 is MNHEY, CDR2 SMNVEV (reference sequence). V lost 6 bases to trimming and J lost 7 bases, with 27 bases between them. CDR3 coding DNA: TGTGCCAGCAGATCCTCACGATTAACAGGGTCTTCCTGTGGCTACACCTTC. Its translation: CASRSSRLTGSSCGYTF.